This T cell receptor beta chain was found in a study of control samples from healthy donors and cancer patients. In this sample, this clone turned up a few times. V lost 6 bases and J lost 8; bases outside the gene matches: 15. Germline lookup yields CDR1 MNHEY and CDR2 SVGAGI. The CDR3 spans 15 residues. Assay: immunoSEQ multiplex PCR; the TCRdb copy retains only in-frame clones and omits some. This repertoire shows some 130,000 clones, approximately 89% found once; its top ten account for 3.4%. The receptor was isolated from a man aged 40-55 years in good health. The sequenced sample consisted of blood. The rearrangement links TRBV6-5 to TRBJ1-2; TRBD1 matches at 7 bases. Written as DNA, the CDR3 is TGTGCCAGCAGCCGCCCCTCGACAGGGATCTGGGGCTACACCTTC. This sequence encodes CASSRPSTGIWGYTF.